Below, 11 T cell receptor beta chains from the same sample are listed, as sequenced in a study of blood T cell repertoires in COVID-19. Clones were read by immunoSEQ multiplex PCR, and TCRdb kept only the in-frame ones, dropping some. The sample includes about 150,000 clones, about 80% seen only once; the top ten take about a tenth. Sample: peripheral blood. Source of these receptors: a man aged 70 or older with active or convalescent COVID-19.

The chain carries TRBV7-2 and TRBJ1-1; tentatively, D is TRBD1 (5 bases). V was shortened by 5 bases and J by 1 base, with 14 bases between the two germline ends. The CDR3 loop spans 15 amino acids. Germline CDR1 reads SGHTA; CDR2 reads FQGNSA. CDR3 amino acids: CASSTPDRGNTEAFF. CDR3 nucleotide sequence: TGTGCCAGCAGCACCCCGGATAGGGGGAACACTGAAGCTTTCTTT.

Here the CDR3 DNA reads TGTGCCTGGTCCAGGGGTGTAGGCGAGCAGTACTTC. Translation gives CAWSRGVGEQYF. The chain employs TRBV30 and TRBJ2-7, with D tentatively TRBD1 (6 bases). The germline gives CDR1 GTSNPN, CDR2 SVGIG (reference sequence). Trimming left V 5 bases short and J 6 bases short, with 14 bases between. The CDR3 has 12 residues.

The rearrangement uses TRBV7-2 and TRBJ1-6; 9 nucleotides match TRBD1. This CDR3 contains 14 residues. Germline V gene lookup returns CDR1 SGHTA and CDR2 FQGNSA. The V and J ends lost 0 bases and 10 bases, in that order; junction bases with no gene match: 1. The CDR3 coding sequence is TGTGCCAGCAGCTTAGCGGGACAGGGATCACCCCTCCACTTT. Its protein is CASSLAGQGSPLHF.

The chain couples TRBV19 to TRBJ1-5; 8 bases agree with TRBD1. Germline lookup yields CDR1 LNHDA and CDR2 SQIVND (reference sequence). The CDR3 covers 15 residues. V lost 5 bases and J lost 9; bases outside the gene matches: 12. DNA for the CDR3: TGTGCCAGTAGTGCTCGCACAGGGGGTGTCGGGCCCCAGCATTTT. Its translation is CASSARTGGVGPQHF.

The CDR3, as DNA: TGTGCCAGCAGTTTTTCCCGACGACAGGGTACGCAGTATTTT. Residues: CASSFSRRQGTQYF. J is TRBJ2-3 and V is TRBV27; TRBD1 matches at 7 bases. Germline assignment: CDR1 MNHEY and CDR2 SMNVEV (reference sequence). CDR3 size: 14 residues. Losses at the gene ends were 3 bases for V and 8 bases for J; bases not matched to a gene: 8.

The chain recombines TRBV19 with TRBJ2-2; weak D call: TRBD1 (6 bases). The ends were cut back, 4 bases at V and 1 base at J, with 7 bases in the middle. Germline CDR1 LNHDA, CDR2 SQIVND (reference sequence). The CDR3 covers 14 residues. The CDR3, as DNA: TGTGCCAGTAGTACGGGACAGAACACCGGGGAGCTGTTTTTT. Amino acids: CASSTGQNTGELFF.

The chain couples TRBV18 to TRBJ1-4; 7 nucleotides match TRBD1. Trimming cost V 3 bases and J 0 bases; bases outside gene matches: 4. CDR1 is KGHSH, CDR2 LQKENI, per germline. This CDR3 has 16 residues. CDR3 loop: CASSPRQGSTNEKLFF. CDR3 in DNA: TGTGCCAGCTCACCTCGACAGGGCTCAACTAATGAAAAACTGTTTTTT.

The V gene is TRBV5-1, the J gene TRBJ1-2, with a weak D call TRBD1 (5 bases). V was cut by 4 bases and J by 5 bases, with 9 bases left in between. The germline V gene encodes CDR1 SGHRS and CDR2 YFSETQ. There are 12 residues in the CDR3. The CDR3 DNA follows: TGCGCCAGCAGCCTCACAGGATATGGCTACACCTTC. Protein product: CASSLTGYGYTF.

This chain uses TRBV7-9 with TRBJ2-2; D not resolved. This CDR3 comprises 14 residues. CDR1 and CDR2 from the germline V gene are SEHNR and FQNEAQ (reference sequence). In DNA, the CDR3 is TGTGTATTCGGCAGGTTGATCAACACCGGGGAGCTGTTTTTT. Its translation is CVFGRLINTGELFF.

This clone has only one observation. V and J are TRBV10-3 and TRBJ2-1; 8 positions agree with TRBD2. The CDR3 consists of 15 residues. Germline CDR1 reads ENHRY; CDR2 reads SYGVKD. J gave up 2 bases and V 3 bases, and 3 bases lay outside the gene matches. The chain's CDR3 is CAISEMGLAYNEQFF. The CDR3 region has the DNA TGTGCCATCAGTGAAATGGGACTAGCCTACAATGAGCAGTTCTTC.

The CDR3 DNA is TGTGCCAGCAGCTTGGGACAGAACCTTCAGACCGGGGAGCTGTTTTTT. Its translation is CASSLGQNLQTGELFF. The chain couples TRBV5-8 to TRBJ2-2, with a possible D match to TRBD1 (5 bases). The CDR3 contains 16 residues. V lost 0 bases to trimming and J lost 5 bases, with 14 bases between them. The V gene's germline CDR1 is SGHTS and CDR2 YDEGEE.